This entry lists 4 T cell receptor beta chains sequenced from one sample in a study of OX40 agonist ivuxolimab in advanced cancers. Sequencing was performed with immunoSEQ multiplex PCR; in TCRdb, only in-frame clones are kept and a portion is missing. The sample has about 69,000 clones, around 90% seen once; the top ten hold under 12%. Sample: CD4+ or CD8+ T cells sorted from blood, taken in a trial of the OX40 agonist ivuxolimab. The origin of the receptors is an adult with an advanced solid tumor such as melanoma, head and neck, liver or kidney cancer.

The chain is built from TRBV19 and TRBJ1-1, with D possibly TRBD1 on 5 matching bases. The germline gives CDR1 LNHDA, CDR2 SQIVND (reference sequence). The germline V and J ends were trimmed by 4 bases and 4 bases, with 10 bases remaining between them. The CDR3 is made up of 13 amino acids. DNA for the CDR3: TGTGCCAGTAGTAGCTTAACAGGCACTGAAGCTTTCTTT. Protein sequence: CASSSLTGTEAFF.

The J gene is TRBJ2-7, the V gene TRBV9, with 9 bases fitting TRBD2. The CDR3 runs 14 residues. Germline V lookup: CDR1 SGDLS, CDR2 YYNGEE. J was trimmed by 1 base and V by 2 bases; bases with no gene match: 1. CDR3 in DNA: TGTGCCAGCAGCGTGACTAGCGGATCCTACGAGCAGTACTTC. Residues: CASSVTSGSYEQYF.

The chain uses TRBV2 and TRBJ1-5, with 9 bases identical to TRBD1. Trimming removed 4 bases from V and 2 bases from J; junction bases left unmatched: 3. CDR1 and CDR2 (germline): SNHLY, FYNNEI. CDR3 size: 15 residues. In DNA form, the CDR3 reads TGTGCCAGCAGTGGGGGACAGGGAGGCAATCAGCCCCAGCATTTT. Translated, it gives CASSGGQGGNQPQHF.

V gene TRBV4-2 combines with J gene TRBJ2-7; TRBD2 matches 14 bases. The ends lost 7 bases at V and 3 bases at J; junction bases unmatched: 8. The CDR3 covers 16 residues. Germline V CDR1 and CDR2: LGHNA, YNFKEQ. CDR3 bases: TGTGCCAGCACCTCCGGGACTAGCGGGAGTTTCTACGAGCAGTACTTC. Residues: CASTSGTSGSFYEQYF.